Listed here is a single T cell receptor beta chain. What it recognizes is unknown. The data are from a study of cytomegalovirus exposure and HLA in healthy donors. Study results and limitations: The study flagged approximately 180 TCR beta chains as cytomegalovirus-associated. A few CMV-associated chains were confirmed in vitro to be specific for CMV antigens.

The PCR used 60 Vbeta and 13 Jbeta primers. The data were produced by immunoSEQ multiplex PCR, yet TCRdb's version contains in-frame clones alone and is incomplete. In the table there are 210,000 or so clones, over 60% of which are singletons. The CDR3 covers 16 residues. Germline loops: CDR1 PRHDT, CDR2 FYEKMQ (reference sequence). V lost 8 bases and J lost 2; bases outside the gene matches: 11. The clonotype was recovered from a woman in her thirties in good health and CMV-seropositive. The sequenced sample was PBMCs. This chain connects TRBV13 to TRBJ2-3; 9 bases align to TRBD2. CDR3 coding DNA: TGTGCCAGCGCAGATAGCGGGAGTAGGTCCACAGATACGCAGTATTTT. Translating gives CASADSGSRSTDTQYF.